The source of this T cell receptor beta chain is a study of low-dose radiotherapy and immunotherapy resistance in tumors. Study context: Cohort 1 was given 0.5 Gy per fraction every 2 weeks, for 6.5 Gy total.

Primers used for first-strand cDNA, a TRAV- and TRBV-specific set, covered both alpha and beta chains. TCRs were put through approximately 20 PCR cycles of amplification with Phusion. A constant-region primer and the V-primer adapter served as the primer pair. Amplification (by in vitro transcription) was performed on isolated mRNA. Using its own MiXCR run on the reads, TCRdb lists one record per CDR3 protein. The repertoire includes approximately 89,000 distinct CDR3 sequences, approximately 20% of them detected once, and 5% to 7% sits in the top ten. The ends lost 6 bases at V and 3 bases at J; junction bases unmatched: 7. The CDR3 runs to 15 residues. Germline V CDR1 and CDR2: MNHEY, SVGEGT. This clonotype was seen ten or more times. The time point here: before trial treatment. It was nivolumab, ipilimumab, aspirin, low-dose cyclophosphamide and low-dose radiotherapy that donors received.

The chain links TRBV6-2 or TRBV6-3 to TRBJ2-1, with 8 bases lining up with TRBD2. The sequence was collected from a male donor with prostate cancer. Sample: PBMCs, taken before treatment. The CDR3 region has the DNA TGTGCCAGCAGCCCAACTAGCGGAATCTACAATGAGCAGTTCTTC. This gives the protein CASSPTSGIYNEQFF.